The 5 T cell receptor beta chains reported below all come from one sample, sequenced in a study of Graves' ophthalmopathy and Graves' hyperthyroidism. The authors amplified TCR beta CDR3 regions, and they did so from RNA transcripts for repertoire sequencing. RT-PCR with HTBI primers came first, then second-round multiplex PCR. TCRdb analysed the multiplex PCR reads with MiXCR anew, one entry per CDR3 protein. This table holds some 750,000 distinct CDR3 sequences, 40% found once. Sample: peripheral blood. The receptors come from an adult man with Graves' ophthalmopathy.

Notes on this clonotype: A single base separates this from a much larger clone, so it may be a read error. Because it lacks the conserved phenylalanine or tryptophan at the end, this CDR3 is likely a read error. The chain is built from TRBV2 and TRBJ1-2; TRBD1 matches at 9 bases. V shed 7 bases, J shed 10 bases, and the junction held 10 bases outside the gene matches. Germline V gene data show CDR1 as SNHLY and CDR2 as FYNNEI. The CDR3 consists of 13 residues. The CDR3: CASISDRGTVYTL. The DNA for the CDR3 is TGTGCCAGCATTTCCGACAGGGGGACGGTCTACACCCTC.

J is TRBJ2-7 and V is TRBV9; a possible D gene is TRBD2 (5 bases). This CDR3 contains 13 residues. The ends were cut back, 0 bases at V and 6 bases at J, with 10 bases in the middle. CDR1 and CDR2 (germline): SGDLS, YYNGEE. The CDR3 DNA sequence: TGTGCCAGCAGCGTAGGAGGGTCGACCGAGCAGTACTTC. It yields the protein CASSVGGSTEQYF.

The J gene is TRBJ2-6, the V gene TRBV11-2; the D is unclear. V dropped 1 base and J dropped 4 bases, with 17 bases sitting between them. The CDR3 is 18 amino acids. Germline V gene data show CDR1 as SGHAT and CDR2 as FQNNGV. The CDR3 loop is CASSLGPGSHLGANVLTF. CDR3 sequence (DNA): TGTGCCAGCAGCTTAGGTCCGGGTTCCCACTTGGGGGCCAACGTCCTGACTTTC.

The count of this clonotype is one. The chain carries TRBV29-1 and TRBJ1-2; 9 bases are a match to TRBD1. Germline loops: CDR1 SQVTM, CDR2 ANQGSEA. The CDR3 length is 13 residues. The V gene end was trimmed by 3 bases and the J gene end by 8 bases; junction bases not matched to a gene: 7. This CDR3 reads CSVEDRGVRGYTF. In DNA form, the CDR3 reads TGCAGCGTTGAGGACAGGGGCGTACGGGGCTACACCTTC.

This clonotype occurred many times. The genes are TRBV7-9 and TRBJ2-5, with a possible D match to TRBD2 (6 bases). The CDR3 consists of 14 residues. The ends were cut back, 5 bases at V and 1 base at J, with 11 bases in the middle. The germline V gene encodes CDR1 SEHNR and CDR2 FQNEAQ (reference sequence). The CDR3 sequence is CASSPGLTQETQYF. The CDR3 region has the DNA TGTGCCAGCAGCCCGGGACTGACCCAAGAGACCCAGTACTTC.